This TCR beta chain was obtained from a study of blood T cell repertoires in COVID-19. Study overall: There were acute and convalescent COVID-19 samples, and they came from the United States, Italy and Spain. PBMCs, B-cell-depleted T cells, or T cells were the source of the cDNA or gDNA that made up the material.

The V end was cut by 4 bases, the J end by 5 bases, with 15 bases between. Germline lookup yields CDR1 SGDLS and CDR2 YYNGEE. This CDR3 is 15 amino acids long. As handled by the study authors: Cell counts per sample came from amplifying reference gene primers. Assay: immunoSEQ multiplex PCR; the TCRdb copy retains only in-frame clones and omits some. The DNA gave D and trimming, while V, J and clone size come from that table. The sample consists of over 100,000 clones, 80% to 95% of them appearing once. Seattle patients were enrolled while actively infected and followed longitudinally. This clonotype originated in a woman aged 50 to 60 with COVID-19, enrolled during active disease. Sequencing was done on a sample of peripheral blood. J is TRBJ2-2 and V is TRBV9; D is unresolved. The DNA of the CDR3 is TGTGCCAGCAGCCTTTCCACCCTCCAGACCGGGGAGCTGTTTTTT. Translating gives CASSLSTLQTGELFF. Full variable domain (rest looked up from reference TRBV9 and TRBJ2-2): DSGVTQTPKHLITATGQRVTLRCSPRSGDLSVYWYQQSLDQGLQFLIQYYNGEERAKGNILERFSAQQFPDLHSELNLSSLELGDSALYFCASSLSTLQTGELFFGEGSRLTVL.